Included here is one T cell receptor beta chain sequence, with context. Its antigen is not identified. The CDR3 loop spans 17 amino acids. Germline-derived CDR1 and CDR2 are SGDLS and YYNGEE. With 4 bases removed from V and 5 bases from J, the gap between germline ends came to 24 bases. These data come from a study of post-analysis software for immune sequencing data. The study's findings and limits: With TRBV5-6, TRBV5-1 and TRBV20-1 included, roughly five TRBV segments were more frequent in patients than in controls.

Unique molecular identifiers featured in each of the TCR beta cDNA libraries. TCRdb redid the calling of the PCR reads with MiXCR, one entry per CDR3 protein. The sample lists about 760,000 distinct CDR3 sequences; roughly 29% were seen once. Sequenced material: blood. The genes are TRBV9 and TRBJ2-5; weak D call: TRBD2 (6 bases). The receptor was derived from a girl aged 10-17 years with multiple sclerosis. Here the CDR3 DNA reads TGTGCCAGCAGCTTCTCGCGGGGAGACTCGGCCCGGGAGACCCAGTACTTC. Protein: CASSFSRGDSARETQYF. Complete variable domain (other parts from reference TRBV9 and TRBJ2-5): DSGVTQTPKHLITATGQRVTLRCSPRSGDLSVYWYQQSLDQGLQFLIQYYNGEERAKGNILERFSAQQFPDLHSELNLSSLELGDSALYFCASSFSRGDSARETQYFGPGTRLLVL.